This TCR beta chain is drawn from a study of blood T cell repertoires in COVID-19. The overall study: Sites across the United States, Italy and Spain contributed samples from acute and convalescent COVID-19.

TCRdb's table, derived via immunoSEQ multiplex PCR, lists solely in-frame clones and lacks some. Of around 100,000 clones detected, about 77% appear once; the ten largest clones hold 9.5% to 13%. Germline assignment: CDR1 GTSNPN and CDR2 SVGIG (reference sequence). CDR3 length: 14 amino acids. Trimming stripped 0 bases from V and 5 bases from J, with 12 bases between. The V call is TRBV30, the J call TRBJ2-3; perhaps TRBD1 as D (8 bases). The sequenced sample consisted of peripheral blood. This clonotype was sampled from a woman in her seventies with acute or convalescent COVID-19. The CDR3 spells CAWSVQGGEDTQYF. The CDR3, as DNA: TGTGCCTGGAGTGTACAGGGGGGGGAAGATACGCAGTATTTT.